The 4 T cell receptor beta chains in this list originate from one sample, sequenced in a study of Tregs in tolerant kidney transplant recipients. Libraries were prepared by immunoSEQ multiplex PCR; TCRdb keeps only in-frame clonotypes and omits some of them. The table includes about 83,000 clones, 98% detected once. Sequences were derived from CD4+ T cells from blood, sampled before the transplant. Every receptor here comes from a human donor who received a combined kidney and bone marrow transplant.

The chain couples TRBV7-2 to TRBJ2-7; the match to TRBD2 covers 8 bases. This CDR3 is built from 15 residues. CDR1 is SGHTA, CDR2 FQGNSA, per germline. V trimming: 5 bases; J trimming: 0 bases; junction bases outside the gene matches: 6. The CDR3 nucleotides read TGTGCCAGCAGCATCTTAGCGGGGTCCTCCTACGAGCAGTACTTC. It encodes CASSILAGSSYEQYF.

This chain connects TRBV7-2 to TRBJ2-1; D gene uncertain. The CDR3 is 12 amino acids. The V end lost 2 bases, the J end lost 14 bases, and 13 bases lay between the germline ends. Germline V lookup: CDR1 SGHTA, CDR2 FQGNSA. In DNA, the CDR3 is TGTGCCAGCAGCTTATCCAGCGAGAAGGAGTTCTTC. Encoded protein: CASSLSSEKEFF.

CDR3 region: CASSLDWSNYGYTF. The CDR3 nucleotides read TGTGCCAGCAGCTTAGACTGGAGCAACTATGGCTACACCTTC. The V and J genes are TRBV7-3 and TRBJ1-2; D remains ambiguous. The V and J ends lost 2 bases and 2 bases respectively, with 9 bases between them. From germline, CDR1 is SGHTA and CDR2 FQGTGA. This CDR3 has 14 residues.

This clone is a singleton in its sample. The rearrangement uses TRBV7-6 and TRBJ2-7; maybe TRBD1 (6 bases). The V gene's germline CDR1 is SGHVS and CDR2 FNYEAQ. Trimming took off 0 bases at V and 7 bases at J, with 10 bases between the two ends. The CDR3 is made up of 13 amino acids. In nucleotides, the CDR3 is TGTGCCAGCAGCTTAGCCCAGGGGCTAGAGCAGTACTTC. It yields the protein CASSLAQGLEQYF.